A single T cell receptor beta chain is shown here with its context. The data were obtained in a study of blood T cell repertoires in COVID-19. Study overall: COVID-19 samples from acute and convalescent phases originated in the United States, Italy and Spain. In each case, the material was cDNA or gDNA derived from T cells, B-cell-depleted T cells, or PBMCs.

The authors' processing: Reference gene primer amplification gave estimated nucleated cell counts. TCRdb's copy holds only in-frame clones and misses some; the assay was immunoSEQ multiplex PCR. D and trimming were read from the DNA, whereas the V and J calls and clone size are those reported in that table. The data show approximately 71,000 clones, about 86% seen once. This CDR3 is 13 amino acids long. CDR1 and CDR2 from the germline V gene are SEHNR and FQNEAQ (reference sequence). V gave up 10 bases and J gave up 7 bases; unmatched junction bases: 7. The clonotype comes from a man aged 50-60 years with acute or convalescent COVID-19. Sequences were obtained from peripheral blood. V and J are TRBV7-9 and TRBJ1-6; 7 bases align to TRBD1. CDR3 residues: CAILDRVNSPLHF. CDR3 nucleotides: TGTGCCATCTTAGACAGGGTCAATTCACCCCTCCACTTT. Filled out from reference TRBV7-9 and TRBJ1-6, the complete variable domain reads DTGVSQNPRHKITKRGQNVTFRCDPISEHNRLYWYRQTLGQGPEFLTYFQNEAQLEKSRLLSDRFSAERPKGSFSTLEIQRTEQGDSAMYLCAILDRVNSPLHFGNGTRLTVT.